Listed here are 30 T cell receptor beta chains from one sample, sequenced in a study of molecular identifiers for immune sequencing clone quantification. TCRdb reprocessed the PCR reads with MiXCR, giving one entry per CDR3 protein. The sample has about 320,000 distinct CDR3 sequences, around a fifth seen once. The sample comprised naive CD8+ T cells from blood, with Jurkat cell RNA spiked in. As to subset: FACS-sorted CD8+CD4-CCR7+CD45RA+ naive T cells. All receptors derive from a human donor in good health. Some libraries in this study had Jurkat cell RNA spiked in.

This clonotype has at least ten counts. The chain uses TRBV6-5 and TRBJ2-3; 9 bases fit TRBD1. V dropped 2 bases and J dropped 4; count of bases not matched to a gene: 4. Germline V lookup: CDR1 MNHEY, CDR2 SVGAGI. CDR3 length: 15 amino acids. The CDR3 here is CASSYAGQGADTQYF. In nucleotides, the CDR3 is TGTGCCAGCAGTTACGCGGGACAGGGCGCAGATACGCAGTATTTT.

About this clonotype: Likely a read error: the CDR3 ends without its conserved phenylalanine or tryptophan. V gene TRBV29-1 combines with J gene TRBJ1-1; TRBD1 might be the D (5 bases). Trimming removed 7 bases at V and 2 bases at J, with 14 bases between. In germline, CDR1 is SQVTM, CDR2 ANQGSEA. The CDR3 is 13 residues long. CDR3 DNA: TGCAGCGGAACCGGGGGACTAAACACTGAAGCTTTCTCT. The encoded protein is CSGTGGLNTEAFS.

This clonotype was observed many times. The genes are TRBV11-2 and TRBJ2-5; perhaps TRBD1 as D (5 bases). The germline V gene has CDR1 SGHAT and CDR2 FQNNGV. Trimming cost V 4 bases and J 1 base, with 10 bases left between them. The CDR3 consists of 14 residues. DNA for the CDR3: TGTGCCAGCAGCTCCCAGGGTTTCCAAGAGACCCAGTACTTC. Its translation: CASSSQGFQETQYF.

In the case of this clonotype: A much larger clonotype is one base distant, so this may be a read error. V is TRBV7-8 and J is TRBJ1-1; D gene uncertain. Looked up from germline, CDR1 is SGHVS and CDR2 is FQNEAQ. The CDR3 is made up of 14 amino acids. Between the trimmed V and J ends, which lost 4 bases and 0 bases, there was a span of 9 bases. The CDR3 here is CASSSKDLNTEAFF. The CDR3 bases are TGTGCCAGCAGCTCAAAAGACCTGAACACTGAAGCTTTCTTT.

This clonotype has a handful of counts. This rearrangement joins TRBV4-3 to TRBJ1-2, with 10 positions matching TRBD1. This CDR3 spans 16 amino acids. Germline CDR1 LGHNA, CDR2 YSLEER. The J segment lost 8 bases and the V segment lost 1 base, leaving 10 bases of the junction unmatched. The CDR3 loop reads CASSQGQGALLGGYTF. The CDR3 coding sequence is TGCGCCAGCAGCCAAGGACAGGGGGCGTTACTAGGCGGCTACACCTTC.

The chain uses TRBV27 and TRBJ2-5; 9 nucleotides line up with TRBD2. This CDR3 region has 15 residues. V dropped 6 bases and J dropped 1; count of bases not matched to a gene: 6. Per the germline V gene, CDR1 is MNHEY and CDR2 is SMNVEV (reference sequence). The CDR3 loop reads CASSAVAGVQETQYF. CDR3 DNA sequence: TGTGCCAGCAGCGCGGTAGCGGGAGTCCAAGAGACCCAGTACTTC.

This clonotype was seen a few times. This chain joins TRBV7-9 and TRBJ2-7, with 10 bases matching TRBD1. The CDR3 has 15 residues. The germline CDR1 and CDR2 sequences are SEHNR and FQNEAQ (reference sequence). Germline trimming cut 2 bases from V and 7 bases from J; bases unmatched to any gene: 8. CDR3 region: CASSLLGQGSGEQYF. The CDR3 DNA reads TGTGCCAGCAGCTTACTGGGACAGGGGTCGGGAGAGCAGTACTTC.

This clonotype was picked up many times. The chain joins TRBV19 to TRBJ2-2; unclear D gene. The V gene lost 5 bases and the J gene lost 5 bases, with 12 bases spanning the gap. CDR1 is LNHDA, CDR2 SQIVND, per germline (reference sequence). This CDR3 is 14 amino acids long. The CDR3 loop is CASSFGLGTGELFF. As DNA, the CDR3 is TGTGCCAGTAGTTTCGGATTGGGGACCGGGGAGCTGTTTTTT.

This clonotype has more than one count but fewer than ten. V is TRBV5-1 and J is TRBJ1-3; TRBD1 is a possible D gene (5 bases). This CDR3 comprises 14 residues. V lost 4 bases to trimming and J lost 4 bases, with 12 bases between them. Germline V lookup: CDR1 SGHRS, CDR2 YFSETQ. CDR3 nucleotide sequence: TGCGCCAGCAGCCAGGGACGGGGAGGAAACACCATATATTTT. Translated: CASSQGRGGNTIYF.

In this sample, this clonotype turned up a few times. The gene calls are TRBV19 and TRBJ1-1, with D possibly being TRBD1 (5 bases). The CDR3 length is 13 residues. Germline values: CDR1 LNHDA, CDR2 SQIVND (reference sequence). V lost 6 bases and J 1 base, leaving 9 bases between the germline ends. The CDR3 spells CASRDSANTEAFF. CDR3 nucleotides: TGTGCCAGTAGAGACAGCGCGAACACTGAAGCTTTCTTT.

There are a few counts of this clonotype. The chain links TRBV2 to TRBJ1-5, with D tentatively TRBD1 (5 bases). V lost 2 bases and J lost 3, with 11 bases in between. Germline V gene sequence: CDR1 SNHLY, CDR2 FYNNEI. The CDR3 has 15 residues. The DNA of the CDR3 is TGTGCCAGCAGTGAACAGGGTACCACCAATCAGCCCCAGCATTTT. Translation: CASSEQGTTNQPQHF. The variable domain in full, with the rest retrieved from reference TRBV2 and TRBJ1-5, is EPEVTQTPSHQVTQMGQEVILRCVPISNHLYFYWYRQILGQKVEFLVSFYNNEISEKSEIFDDQFSVERPDGSNFTLKIRSTKLEDSAMYFCASSEQGTTNQPQHFGDGTRLSIL.

The V and J genes are TRBV4-1 and TRBJ1-5; D remains unclear. V lost 4 bases and J 8 bases, leaving 12 bases between the germline ends. CDR3 length: 13 residues. CDR1 and CDR2 from the germline V gene are MGHRA and YSYEKL. The CDR3 bases are TGCGCCAGCAGCCTTTCGTCATCTAAGCCCCAGCATTTT. Its translation is CASSLSSSKPQHF.

J is TRBJ2-7 and V is TRBV19; no firm D call. Germline V CDR1 and CDR2: LNHDA, SQIVND (reference sequence). Trimming took 5 bases from V and 3 from J, leaving 14 bases between them. This CDR3 has 14 residues. The CDR3 bases are TGTGCCAGTAGTTCTGACATGGGTTTCTACGAGCAGTACTTC. This codes for CASSSDMGFYEQYF.

This clonotype appeared a single time. This may be a read error: a much more frequent sequence differs by one nucleotide. The conserved phenylalanine or tryptophan is not found at the CDR3 terminus, so this likely reflects a read error. This chain links TRBV7-2 with TRBJ2-7; D gene uncertain. V lost 5 bases to trimming and J lost 7 bases, with 12 bases between them. CDR3 length: 12 amino acids. In germline, CDR1 is SGHTA, CDR2 FQGNSA. This CDR3 reads CASSPRLREQYL. The DNA for the CDR3 is TGTGCCAGCAGCCCCCGATTACGAGAGCAGTACCTC.

This clonotype was observed at least ten times. The V call is TRBV27, the J call TRBJ2-7; 8 nucleotides line up with TRBD1. The V gene end was trimmed by 6 bases and the J gene end by 5 bases; junction bases not matched to a gene: 6. CDR3 length: 13 amino acids. Germline CDR1 and CDR2: MNHEY and SMNVEV (reference sequence). In DNA form, the CDR3 reads TGTGCCAGCAGAAGTCAGGGGGCAAACGAGCAGTACTTC. Its translation is CASRSQGANEQYF.

The chain links TRBV19 to TRBJ2-3, with 10 bases matching TRBD2. This CDR3 is 16 amino acids long. J was trimmed by 2 bases and V by 3 bases; bases with no gene match: 5. The germline gives CDR1 LNHDA, CDR2 SQIVND (reference sequence). The CDR3 sequence is CASSIASGGTTDTQYF. CDR3 in DNA: TGTGCCAGTAGTATCGCTAGCGGGGGCACCACAGATACGCAGTATTTT.

This clonotype was detected only a few times. A much bigger clone sits one base away, suggesting this may be a read error. The conserved final phenylalanine or tryptophan is absent from the CDR3, which likely points to a read error. The chain links TRBV29-1 to TRBJ1-1, with unresolved D. In germline, CDR1 is SQVTM, CDR2 ANQGSEA. The CDR3 runs to 12 residues. V lost 4 bases and J lost 4, with 10 bases in between. The CDR3 sequence: CSVVSGSTEAFS. The DNA of the CDR3 is TGCAGCGTTGTCTCGGGGAGCACTGAAGCTTTCTCT.

This clonotype was recorded at least ten times. The CDR3 reads CSAPLAKNIQYF. CDR3 DNA: TGCAGTGCGCCGTTGGCCAAAAACATTCAGTACTTC. V usage is TRBV20-1 and J usage is TRBJ2-4; D gene ambiguous. The V gene's germline CDR1 is DFQATT and CDR2 SNEGSKA (reference sequence). The CDR3 is 12 residues long. Trimming shortened V by 6 bases and J by 1 base, and 7 bases separated the two germline ends.

This clonotype occurred many times. This sequence joins TRBV20-1 and TRBJ2-7, with D maybe TRBD1 (6 bases). CDR3 length equals 13 residues. Trimming stripped 6 bases from V and 0 bases from J, with 12 bases between. Germline V CDR1 and CDR2: DFQATT, SNEGSKA (reference sequence). This chain's CDR3 is CSARDILSYEQYF. In DNA form, the CDR3 reads TGCAGTGCCCGGGACATCCTCTCCTACGAGCAGTACTTC.

This clonotype was detected ten times or more. The chain carries TRBV12-3 or TRBV12-4 and TRBJ2-3; tentative D call: TRBD2 (6 bases). This CDR3 comprises 17 residues. V lost 1 base and J 1 base, leaving 15 bases between the germline ends. The CDR3 protein is CASSLGPLGGGTDTQYF. DNA for the CDR3: TGTGCCAGCAGTTTAGGACCGCTGGGCGGGGGCACAGATACGCAGTATTTT.

This clonotype was seen many times. V is TRBV12-3 or TRBV12-4 and J is TRBJ2-2; 8 nucleotides align to TRBD1. The length of the CDR3 is 17 residues. The V segment lost 6 bases and the J segment 4 bases; nucleotides outside the gene matches: 13. Here the CDR3 DNA reads TGTGCCAGCAGCCCCTTCCGCCAGGGGGCGGCCACCGGGGAGCTGTTTTTT. It specifies CASSPFRQGAATGELFF.

This clonotype was recorded many times. This rearrangement joins TRBV2 to TRBJ2-7; 9 bases fit TRBD1. The germline V gene encodes CDR1 SNHLY and CDR2 FYNNEI. V gave up 2 bases and J gave up 7 bases; unmatched junction bases: 9. This CDR3 has 15 residues. The CDR3 reads CASSEITGGPGEQYF. CDR3 DNA sequence: TGTGCCAGCAGTGAAATCACAGGGGGCCCGGGGGAGCAGTACTTC.

This clonotype showed up many times. The rearrangement uses TRBV29-1 and TRBJ1-2; the D gene is possibly TRBD1 (5 bases). The CDR3 contains 13 residues. Trimming shortened V by 3 bases and J by 5 bases, and 13 bases separated the two germline ends. CDR1 is SQVTM, CDR2 ANQGSEA, per germline. The CDR3 sequence is CSVDPTVIYGYTF. CDR3 in DNA: TGCAGCGTTGACCCGACAGTCATTTATGGCTACACCTTC.

Only a few counts were recorded for this clonotype. The V gene is TRBV27, the J gene TRBJ1-2, with unresolved D. CDR1 and CDR2 from the germline V gene are MNHEY and SMNVEV (reference sequence). The CDR3 consists of 14 residues. V gave up 5 bases and J gave up 0 bases, with 10 bases separating them. The CDR3 DNA follows: TGTGCCAGCAGTGTGCACCCAGCTAACTATGGCTACACCTTC. Its translation is CASSVHPANYGYTF.

This sequence joins TRBV11-2 and TRBJ2-3; D gene uncertain. Trimming shortened V by 5 bases and J by 5 bases, and 23 bases separated the two germline ends. From germline, CDR1 is SGHAT and CDR2 FQNNGV. The CDR3 has 17 amino acids. The DNA of the CDR3 is TGTGCCAGCAGCCCCCTCGTCCCTACCAAACCCCAAGATACGCAGTATTTT. This translates into CASSPLVPTKPQDTQYF.

This clonotype was picked up many times. This rearrangement joins TRBV19 to TRBJ1-2; no clear D gene. V shed 4 bases and J shed 5 bases, with 8 bases lying between them. Germline CDR1 LNHDA, CDR2 SQIVND (reference sequence). This CDR3 is 12 amino acids long. The CDR3 DNA sequence: TGTGCCAGTAGTACGGGCCCTTATGGCTACACCTTC. Protein product: CASSTGPYGYTF.

This sequence joins TRBV6-2 or TRBV6-3 and TRBJ2-7; D is perhaps TRBD1 or TRBD2 (5 bases each). The germline V and J ends were trimmed by 6 bases and 5 bases, with 29 bases remaining between them. Germline V lookup: CDR1 MNHEY, CDR2 SVGEGT. The CDR3 consists of 18 residues. DNA of the CDR3: TGTGCCAGCAGGTCGCAATACAGCTACAACGCCCGAGGGGACGAGCAGTACTTC. The encoded protein is CASRSQYSYNARGDEQYF.

This clonotype was seen repeatedly, ten times or more. The rearrangement uses TRBV4-3 and TRBJ1-1; 8 bases fit TRBD1. V shed 5 bases and J 2 bases; nucleotides not matched to a gene: 10. This CDR3 contains 16 residues. In germline, CDR1 is LGHNA, CDR2 YSLEER. The CDR3 reads CASSSDRALLNTEAFF. The CDR3 DNA follows: TGCGCCAGCAGCTCGGACAGGGCTCTTTTAAACACTGAAGCTTTCTTT.

As regards this clonotype: A much more abundant neighbour one base away suggests this may be a read error. The gene calls are TRBV14 and TRBJ1-1, with D possibly matching TRBD1 (5 bases). The germline gives CDR1 SGHDN, CDR2 FVKESK. The length of the CDR3 is 15 residues. The CDR3 spells CAISQRPIWGSEAFF. Here the CDR3 DNA reads TGTGCCATCAGCCAGAGGCCTATTTGGGGGTCTGAAGCTTTCTTT.

This clonotype was detected many times. The J gene is TRBJ1-1, the V gene TRBV12-3 or TRBV12-4; D is possibly TRBD1 (6 bases). This CDR3 has 15 amino acids. V lost 5 bases and J 1 base, leaving 14 bases between the germline ends. DNA for the CDR3: TGTGCCAGCAGTACCCCCGACAGGAGGAACACTGAAGCTTTCTTT. Translation: CASSTPDRRNTEAFF.